The 23 T cell receptor beta chains in this list originate from one sample, sequenced in a study of lymphopenia after photon versus proton radiotherapy. TCRdb's table, derived via immunoSEQ multiplex PCR, lists solely in-frame clones and lacks some. The sample has 35,000 to 45,000 clones; about 80% are singletons. This specimen was peripheral blood, taken from a patient treated with proton-based radiotherapy. These receptors all stem from a woman between 65 and 79 years old with pancreatic cancer.

The J gene is TRBJ2-7, the V gene TRBV18; no firm D call. Trimming left V 6 bases short and J 3 bases short, with 9 bases between. Germline CDR1 is KGHSH and CDR2 is LQKENI. The CDR3 is made up of 12 amino acids. CDR3 DNA: TGTGCCAGCTCCCCTACAGACTACGAGCAGTACTTC. Protein sequence: CASSPTDYEQYF.

This clone was seen a single time. CDR3 region: CASSLADRGQNEKLFF. Written as DNA, the CDR3 is TGCGCCAGCAGCTTGGCGGACAGGGGGCAGAATGAAAAACTGTTTTTT. The chain couples TRBV5-1 to TRBJ1-4; 11 bases align to TRBD1. This CDR3 comprises 16 residues. From germline, CDR1 is SGHRS and CDR2 YFSETQ. V shed 0 bases, J shed 5 bases, and the junction held 3 bases outside the gene matches.

The chain joins TRBV4-2 to TRBJ1-5, with TRBD1 matching over 9 bases. Germline V gives CDR1 LGHNA, CDR2 YNFKEQ. V was clipped by 0 bases and J by 9 bases; unmatched bases: 9. The length of the CDR3 is 16 residues. The CDR3 region is CASSQDLTGGGPPQHF. CDR3 DNA: TGTGCCAGCAGCCAAGATCTGACAGGGGGGGGTCCGCCCCAGCATTTT.

The genes are TRBV5-6 and TRBJ2-3; 13 positions agree with TRBD2. Germline loops: CDR1 SGHDT, CDR2 YYEEEE. V dropped 0 bases and J dropped 12; count of bases not matched to a gene: 16. The CDR3 runs to 18 residues. The CDR3 DNA sequence: TGTGCCAGCAGCTTGGCGACGGGAGGGACTAGCGGGAATGCTGCCCAGTATTTT. This codes for CASSLATGGTSGNAAQYF.

The chain combines TRBV7-3 with TRBJ1-1; D not certain. Per germline, CDR1 SGHTA and CDR2 FQGTGA. The CDR3 consists of 15 residues. V lost 1 base and J lost 6, with 15 bases in between. This CDR3 is CASSLIKYGKAEAFF. DNA for the CDR3: TGTGCCAGCAGCTTAATAAAATACGGAAAGGCTGAAGCTTTCTTT. The complete variable domain, with remaining parts taken from reference TRBV7-3 and TRBJ1-1, reads GAGVSQTPSNKVTEKGKYVELRCDPISGHTALYWYRQSLGQGPEFLIYFQGTGAADDSGLPNDRFFAVRPEGSVSTLKIQRTERGDSAVYLCASSLIKYGKAEAFFGQGTRLTVV.

About this clone: A read error is likely, as this CDR3 ends without the conserved phenylalanine or tryptophan. The DNA is omitted, as the CDR3 cannot be located on it reliably, and the CDR3 follows TCRdb's listing. CDR3 in amino acids: CASSLAGIGLSL. J is TRBJ1-2 and V is TRBV2. Including both end residues, the CDR3 is 12 amino acids long. Per germline, CDR1 SNHLY and CDR2 FYNNEI.

The chain recombines TRBV9 with TRBJ2-1, with 7 bases lining up with TRBD1. J was trimmed by 3 bases and V by 4 bases; bases with no gene match: 7. The CDR3 loop spans 15 amino acids. Germline V gene data show CDR1 as SGDLS and CDR2 as YYNGEE. The DNA of the CDR3 is TGTGCCAGCAGCATCAACAGGGGAAGCTACAATGAGCAGTTCTTC. Residues: CASSINRGSYNEQFF.

The chain uses TRBV27 and TRBJ2-4; D remains ambiguous. The CDR3 runs 11 residues. The germline V and J ends were trimmed by 7 bases and 6 bases, with 7 bases remaining between them. Germline lookup yields CDR1 MNHEY and CDR2 SMNVEV (reference sequence). CDR3 sequence (DNA): TGTGCCAGCAACTGGGGAAACATTCAGTACTTC. It translates to CASNWGNIQYF.

The V call is TRBV5-1, the J call TRBJ2-7; 7 bases match TRBD2. CDR3 size: 15 residues. From germline, CDR1 is SGHRS and CDR2 YFSETQ. With V trimmed by 3 bases and J by 0 bases, 6 bases remained unmatched. CDR3 residues: CASSWAAGSSYEQYF. DNA for the CDR3: TGCGCCAGCAGCTGGGCAGCGGGAAGCTCCTACGAGCAGTACTTC.

This clone was seen a single time. The J gene is TRBJ1-2, the V gene TRBV16; the D is unclear. CDR1 and CDR2 from the germline V gene are KGHSY and FQNENV. This CDR3 region has 16 residues. The germline V and J ends were trimmed by 0 bases and 2 bases, with 13 bases remaining between them. The DNA of the CDR3 is TGTGCCAGCAGCCAATCTCCGACACGGCTAAACTATGGCTACACCTTC. The encoded protein is CASSQSPTRLNYGYTF.

The chain has TRBV27 and TRBJ1-1, with D maybe TRBD1 (5 bases). Deletions cut 3 bases from V and 6 bases from J, with 17 bases between. Germline V gene data show CDR1 as MNHEY and CDR2 as SMNVEV (reference sequence). The CDR3 loop spans 15 amino acids. CDR3 nucleotides: TGTGCCAGCAGTTTCCTGAACGTTGCGGGGGCTGAAGCTTTCTTT. It codes for CASSFLNVAGAEAFF.

This clone has just one count. The chain uses TRBV5-6 and TRBJ1-1; 7 nucleotides match TRBD1. Germline CDR1 reads SGHDT; CDR2 reads YYEEEE. The CDR3 spans 15 residues. With 1 base clipped from V and 4 bases from J, the junction kept 7 bases outside the gene matches. This CDR3 is CASSLMTGRTTEAFF. The CDR3 nucleotides read TGTGCCAGCAGCTTGATGACAGGGCGGACCACTGAAGCTTTCTTT.

The chain is built from TRBV11-3 and TRBJ2-1; TRBD1 matches 9 bases. CDR1 and CDR2 from the germline V gene are SGHNT and YENEEA. V was clipped by 7 bases and J by 7 bases; unmatched bases: 5. The CDR3 has 13 amino acids. CDR3 sequence reads: CASTYRGHNEQFF. In nucleotides, the CDR3 is TGTGCCAGCACGTACAGGGGGCATAATGAGCAGTTCTTC.

The chain employs TRBV7-9 and TRBJ2-7; the D gene could be TRBD1 or TRBD2 (5 bases each). Trimming cost V 1 base and J 3 bases, with 7 bases left between them. Germline V gene lookup returns CDR1 SEHNR and CDR2 FQNEAQ (reference sequence). The CDR3 runs to 13 residues. The CDR3 DNA reads TGTGCCAGCAGCTTAGGGGACGGCTACGAGCAGTACTTC. Protein sequence: CASSLGDGYEQYF.

The chain is built from TRBV7-2 and TRBJ2-7; tentatively, D is TRBD1 or TRBD2 (5 bases each). The V gene's germline CDR1 is SGHTA and CDR2 FQGNSA. V shed 1 base and J shed 0 bases, with 10 bases lying between them. The CDR3 loop spans 15 amino acids. CDR3 sequence reads: CASSLDGAISYEQYF. CDR3 nucleotides: TGTGCCAGCAGCTTAGACGGGGCTATCTCCTACGAGCAGTACTTC.

The chain recombines TRBV28 with TRBJ2-1, with 9 bases that match TRBD2. This CDR3 has 17 residues. V gave up 4 bases and J gave up 3 bases; unmatched junction bases: 10. Germline V gives CDR1 MDHEN, CDR2 SYDVKM. This chain's CDR3 is CASSSNKGLANYNEQFF. CDR3 nucleotides: TGTGCCAGCAGTTCCAACAAGGGACTAGCAAACTACAATGAGCAGTTCTTC.

The gene calls are TRBV30 and TRBJ2-7; D is ambiguous. From germline, CDR1 is GTSNPN and CDR2 SVGIG (reference sequence). V was cut by 5 bases and J by 3 bases, with 8 bases left in between. This CDR3 spans 11 amino acids. The CDR3 protein is CAWGPFYEQYF. The CDR3 DNA is TGTGCCTGGGGACCTTTCTACGAGCAGTACTTC.

V usage is TRBV27 and J usage is TRBJ1-3; D remains unclear. Per the germline V gene, CDR1 is MNHEY and CDR2 is SMNVEV (reference sequence). V lost 4 bases and J 4 bases, leaving 8 bases between the germline ends. This CDR3 comprises 13 residues. The CDR3: CASSWGVGNTIYF. In nucleotides, the CDR3 is TGTGCCAGCAGTTGGGGAGTAGGAAACACCATATATTTT.

The chain carries TRBV6-1 and TRBJ2-7; either TRBD1 or TRBD2 may fit D (5 bases each). This CDR3 comprises 14 residues. Germline CDR1 and CDR2: MNHNS and SASEGT. The V and J ends lost 10 bases and 4 bases respectively, with 20 bases between them. The CDR3 nucleotides are TGTGCCACTAAAGGCCAGGGACGGACTTACGAGCAGTACTTC. Protein product: CATKGQGRTYEQYF.

V and J are TRBV14 and TRBJ2-5; D could derive from TRBD1 or TRBD2 (5 bases each). Trimming pared 2 bases from V and 5 bases from J, leaving 12 bases between. The CDR3 length is 14 residues. Germline V gene sequence: CDR1 SGHDN, CDR2 FVKESK. The CDR3 DNA sequence: TGTGCCAGCAGCCAACGAGGGGCAGGGGAGACCCAGTACTTC. It translates to CASSQRGAGETQYF.

The chain employs TRBV19 and TRBJ2-1; 11 bases match TRBD1. The CDR3 sequence is 15 residues long. Germline V gene data show CDR1 as LNHDA and CDR2 as SQIVND (reference sequence). J lost 4 bases, V lost 5 bases, and 4 bases had no gene match. As DNA, the CDR3 is TGTGCCAGTAGTTTTGGGACAGGGGGGTACAATGAGCAGTTCTTC. Encoded protein: CASSFGTGGYNEQFF.

The J gene is TRBJ1-1, the V gene TRBV4-3, with unresolved D. The germline V gene has CDR1 LGHNA and CDR2 YSLEER. V was pared by 0 bases and J by 2 bases, with 10 bases between. CDR3 length equals 15 residues. The CDR3 DNA is TGCGCCAGCAGCCAAGATAGCGGGGTAAACACTGAAGCTTTCTTT. Amino acids: CASSQDSGVNTEAFF.

V usage is TRBV29-1 and J usage is TRBJ2-5; the D gene is possibly TRBD1 (5 bases). The CDR3 is made up of 11 amino acids. The V gene's germline CDR1 is SQVTM and CDR2 ANQGSEA. V lost 7 bases, J lost 5 bases, and 11 bases lay in between. This CDR3 is CSGGHPETQYF. CDR3 coding DNA: TGCAGCGGTGGACATCCCGAGACCCAGTACTTC.